This T cell receptor (beta chain) was captured by sequencing in a study of glioma-infiltrating T cells. Using RNA template, CDR3s of TCR alpha and beta were amplified with iRepertoire arm-PCR. TCRdb redid the calling of the multiplex PCR reads with MiXCR, one entry per CDR3 protein. Of over 140,000 distinct CDR3 sequences listed, 30% to 40% are singletons. Comment on this clonotype: Its cognate antigen is unknown.

The CDR3 sequence is 14 residues long. CDR1 is MNHEY and CDR2 is SVGEGT in the germline V gene. Trimming took 5 bases from V and 2 from J; bases not matched to a gene: 4. Overall study findings and caveats: Gliomas, especially low-grade, showed above-expected tissue-blood divergence; non-neoplastic patients showed below. CDR3 overlap between tissue and blood was very small.

Sequenced material: glioma tissue, nonneoplastic brain tissue, or PBMCs (not recorded which). The chain uses TRBV6-2 or TRBV6-3 and TRBJ2-7; 9 bases align to TRBD2. The receptor's source is a human donor with low-grade glioma or glioblastoma, undergoing nonglioma brain surgery, or in good health (not recorded which). The CDR3 spells CASSGREGPYEQYF. In DNA, the CDR3 is TGTGCCAGCAGTGGGCGGGAGGGCCCCTACGAGCAGTACTTC.